Following are 22 T cell receptor beta chains from one sample sequenced in a study of blood T cell repertoires in COVID-19. This table comes from immunoSEQ multiplex PCR, and its TCRdb copy is limited to in-frame clones, with some not included. The sample lists roughly 8,500 clones, 80% occurring once. Input material: peripheral blood. The source is a man in his sixties or seventies with active COVID-19.

The CDR3 protein is CAISENQPGEQYF. DNA of the CDR3: TGTGCCATCAGTGAAAACCAGCCAGGCGAGCAGTACTTC. The chain recombines TRBV10-3 with TRBJ2-7; D is unclear. Germline CDR1 and CDR2: ENHRY and SYGVKD. This CDR3 region has 13 residues. Trimming removed 3 bases at V and 6 bases at J, with 12 bases between.

The chain combines TRBV7-3 with TRBJ2-2; TRBD1 is a possible D gene (6 bases). The germline gives CDR1 SGHTA, CDR2 FQGTGA. This CDR3 has 14 residues. The ends were cut back, 5 bases at V and 4 bases at J, with 11 bases in the middle. CDR3 coding DNA: TGTGCCAGCAGCCAGGACAGACTCACCGGGGAGCTGTTTTTT. Amino acids: CASSQDRLTGELFF.

The rearrangement joins TRBV10-3 to TRBJ2-4, with D maybe TRBD2 (5 bases). The germline CDR1 and CDR2 sequences are ENHRY and SYGVKD. The CDR3 spans 17 residues. V was shortened by 7 bases and J by 1 base, with 20 bases between the two germline ends. This CDR3 reads CAITEGPLSGAKNIQYF. The CDR3 DNA is TGTGCCATCACCGAGGGTCCCCTATCGGGGGCCAAAAACATTCAGTACTTC.

The chain combines TRBV7-3 with TRBJ2-3, with TRBD2 identical over 12 bases. The CDR3 covers 18 residues. Germline loops: CDR1 SGHTA, CDR2 FQGTGA. After removal of 0 bases from V and 0 bases from J, the junction contained 4 bases not matched to a gene. DNA for the CDR3: TGTGCCAGCAGCTTAACCCCGACTAGCGGGAGAAGCACAGATACGCAGTATTTT. It codes for CASSLTPTSGRSTDTQYF.

The chain carries TRBV3-1 (or the pseudogene TRBV3-2) and TRBJ1-1, with D tentatively TRBD1 (6 bases). The V end lost 4 bases, the J end lost 5 bases, and 17 bases lay between the germline ends. The germline CDR1 and CDR2 sequences are LGHDT and YNNKEL (reference sequence). CDR3 length equals 15 residues. CDR3 in DNA: TGTGCCAGCAGCCTTCTGGGGGCCAGGGGAACTGAAGCTTTCTTT. Translated, it gives CASSLLGARGTEAFF.

In this sample, this clone turned up once. The chain recombines TRBV20-1 with TRBJ1-2; D unresolved. The CDR3 covers 12 residues. The germline gives CDR1 DFQATT, CDR2 SNEGSKA (reference sequence). Trimming cost V 6 bases and J 2 bases, with 10 bases left between them. The CDR3 DNA sequence: TGCAGTGCCAGTACAGTAAACTATGGCTACACCTTC. Protein product: CSASTVNYGYTF.

The J gene is TRBJ1-2, the V gene TRBV4-2; D is undetermined. Trimming cost V 0 bases and J 1 base, with 9 bases left between them. The CDR3 has 15 residues. CDR1 is LGHNA, CDR2 YNFKEQ, per germline. The CDR3 DNA is TGTGCCAGCAGCCAAGAGGCCACATTTAACTATGGCTACACCTTC. Its translation: CASSQEATFNYGYTF.

The chain employs TRBV4-2 and TRBJ2-1; D is ambiguous. CDR3 length: 15 residues. V lost 1 base and J 2 bases, leaving 9 bases between the germline ends. The germline gives CDR1 LGHNA, CDR2 YNFKEQ. DNA for the CDR3: TGTGCCAGCAGCCAAGCCCAGAATCCCTACAATGAGCAGTTCTTC. Protein: CASSQAQNPYNEQFF.

The gene calls are TRBV7-9 and TRBJ2-3; TRBD2 matches at 8 bases. Germline CDR1 is SEHNR and CDR2 is FQNEAQ (reference sequence). V shed 8 bases, J shed 2 bases, and the junction held 15 bases outside the gene matches. CDR3 length: 17 amino acids. The CDR3: CASALGGREVFTDTQYF. As DNA, the CDR3 is TGTGCCAGCGCCCTAGGTGGGCGGGAGGTTTTCACAGATACGCAGTATTTT. The full variable domain, rest sourced from reference TRBV7-9 and TRBJ2-3, is DTGVSQNPRHKITKRGQNVTFRCDPISEHNRLYWYRQTLGQGPEFLTYFQNEAQLEKSRLLSDRFSAERPKGSFSTLEIQRTEQGDSAMYLCASALGGREVFTDTQYFGPGTRLTVL.

The chain couples TRBV5-4 to TRBJ2-7, with TRBD1 identical over 9 bases. CDR1 SGHNT and CDR2 YYREEE come from the germline V gene (reference sequence). The length of the CDR3 is 14 residues. Trimming took 4 bases from V and 3 from J; bases not matched to a gene: 5. This CDR3 is CASSRRTGDYEQYF. The CDR3 coding sequence is TGTGCCAGCAGCCGAAGGACAGGGGACTACGAGCAGTACTTC. The full variable domain, in which reference TRBV5-4 and TRBJ2-7 provide the parts outside the CDR3, is ETGVTQSPTHLIKTRGQQVTLRCSSQSGHNTVSWYQQALGQGPQFIFQYYREEENGRGNFPPRFSGLQFPNYSSELNVNALELDDSALYLCASSRRTGDYEQYFGPGTRLTVT.

This sequence joins TRBV9 and TRBJ2-1, with TRBD1 matching over 8 bases. The CDR3 is 16 amino acids. V shed 0 bases and J 8 bases; nucleotides not matched to a gene: 10. The germline V gene has CDR1 SGDLS and CDR2 YYNGEE. The CDR3 DNA is TGTGCCAGCAGCGTAGCTCTTGGGGACAGGACCGATGAGCAGTTCTTC. Protein: CASSVALGDRTDEQFF.

The rearrangement uses TRBV28 and TRBJ2-3; 10 bases map to TRBD2. CDR3 length: 17 residues. Trimming at V came to 4 bases and at J to 2 bases, leaving 9 bases not matched to a gene. Germline V gene sequence: CDR1 MDHEN, CDR2 SYDVKM. CDR3 nucleotide sequence: TGTGCCAGCAGTTCGCAATTTGGACTAGCGGACACAGATACGCAGTATTTT. Translation gives CASSSQFGLADTDTQYF.

For this clone: Its ends do not fully match the called genes, so a read error is possible. The chain employs TRBV28 and TRBJ2-7; D remains ambiguous. The CDR3 consists of 12 residues. The germline gives CDR1 MDHEN, CDR2 SYDVKM. CDR3 loop: CASSNRVYGQYF. CDR3 bases: TGTGCCAGCAGTAATCGGGTTTACGGGCAGTACTTC.

The chain has TRBV19 and TRBJ1-5; D uncertain. The length of the CDR3 is 13 residues. Trimming took 8 bases from V and 6 from J, leaving 14 bases between them. Germline V lookup: CDR1 LNHDA, CDR2 SQIVND (reference sequence). The CDR3 loop reads CASSSQVGQPQHF. The CDR3 coding sequence is TGTGCCAGTTCCTCCCAGGTTGGTCAGCCCCAGCATTTT. The variable domain in full, completed from reference TRBV19 and TRBJ1-5, reads DGGITQSPKYLFRKEGQNVTLSCEQNLNHDAMYWYRQDPGQGLRLIYYSQIVNDFQKGDIAEGYSVSREKKESFPLTVTSAQKNPTAFYLCASSSQVGQPQHFGDGTRLSIL.

Written as DNA, the CDR3 is TGTGCCAGCAGACCCGGGACAGGGATCGGCTACACCTTC. Translated: CASRPGTGIGYTF. The genes are TRBV6-5 and TRBJ1-2, with 9 bases fitting TRBD1. CDR3 length: 13 residues. Germline V CDR1 and CDR2: MNHEY, SVGAGI. After removal of 6 bases from V and 8 bases from J, the junction contained 7 bases not matched to a gene.

J is TRBJ2-5 and V is TRBV7-9; 7 bases fit TRBD1. Losses at the gene ends were 6 bases for V and 1 base for J; bases not matched to a gene: 8. CDR3 size: 15 residues. CDR1 is SEHNR, CDR2 FQNEAQ, per germline (reference sequence). CDR3 in amino acids: CASSYAGTAQETQYF. CDR3 nucleotide sequence: TGTGCCAGCAGTTACGCCGGGACAGCCCAAGAGACCCAGTACTTC.

This clone was counted once. The chain employs TRBV27 and TRBJ1-2; a possible D gene is TRBD1 (6 bases). This CDR3 has 15 residues. Per germline, CDR1 MNHEY and CDR2 SMNVEV (reference sequence). Trimming took off 5 bases at V and 7 bases at J, with 20 bases between the two ends. CDR3 in DNA: TGTGCCAGCAGTCCCCTGTTAACCGAGGGGGTTGGCTACACCTTC. This translates into CASSPLLTEGVGYTF.

The chain combines TRBV24-1 with TRBJ2-3; 11 bases are a match to TRBD1. Germline assignment: CDR1 KGHDR and CDR2 SFDVKD. Unmatched junction bases numbered 10, after V lost 4 bases and J lost 5 bases. The CDR3 sequence is 17 residues long. DNA of the CDR3: TGTGCCACCAGTGAGGCTAAGGACAGGGGGCAGGGAGATACGCAGTATTTT. Translation: CATSEAKDRGQGDTQYF.

This chain links TRBV7-3 with TRBJ2-2, with a weak D call TRBD2 (5 bases). V shed 5 bases and J shed 5 bases, with 9 bases lying between them. Germline assignment: CDR1 SGHTA and CDR2 FQGTGA. The length of the CDR3 is 13 residues. The CDR3 spells CASSPRRTGELFF. Written as DNA, the CDR3 is TGTGCCAGCAGCCCCCGGAGGACCGGGGAGCTGTTTTTT.

This clone was detected once. Compared with germline, one end of the junction differs, possibly owing to a read error. CDR3 DNA sequence: TGTGCCACCAGTGAACTGGGACAGGGCTTAAGGATCTTC. This translates into CATSELGQGLRIF. This rearrangement joins TRBV24-1 to TRBJ2-1; TRBD1 agrees at 9 bases. Germline V gene lookup returns CDR1 KGHDR and CDR2 SFDVKD. The CDR3 has 13 residues.

The chain combines TRBV9 with TRBJ1-6; no definite D call. V lost 0 bases and J lost 7, with 8 bases in between. The CDR3 runs to 14 residues. Germline loops: CDR1 SGDLS, CDR2 YYNGEE. DNA for the CDR3: TGTGCCAGCAGCGTAGGGGGAGAGAATTCACCCCTCCACTTT. Encoded protein: CASSVGGENSPLHF.

V usage is TRBV5-4 and J usage is TRBJ2-3; 12 bases fit TRBD2. The CDR3 spans 17 residues. CDR1 and CDR2 (germline): SGHNT, YYREEE (reference sequence). V lost 4 bases to trimming and J lost 4 bases; unmatched junction nucleotides: 10. The CDR3 DNA follows: TGTGCCAGCAGCGCCGGGACTAGCGGGTGGGCGGCAGATACGCAGTATTTT. Protein product: CASSAGTSGWAADTQYF.